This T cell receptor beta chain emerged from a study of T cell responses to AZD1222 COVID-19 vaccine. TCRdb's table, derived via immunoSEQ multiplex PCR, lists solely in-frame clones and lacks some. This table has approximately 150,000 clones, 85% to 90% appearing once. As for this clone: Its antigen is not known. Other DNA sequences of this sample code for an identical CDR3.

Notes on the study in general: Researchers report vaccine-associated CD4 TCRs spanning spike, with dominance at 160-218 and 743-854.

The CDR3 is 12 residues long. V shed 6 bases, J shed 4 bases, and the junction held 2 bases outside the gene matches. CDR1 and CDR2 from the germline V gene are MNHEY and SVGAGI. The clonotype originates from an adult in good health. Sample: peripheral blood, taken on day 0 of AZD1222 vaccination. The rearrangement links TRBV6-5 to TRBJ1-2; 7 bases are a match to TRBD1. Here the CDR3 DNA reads TGTGCCAGCAGACAGGGGAGCTATGGCTACACCTTC. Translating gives CASRQGSYGYTF.